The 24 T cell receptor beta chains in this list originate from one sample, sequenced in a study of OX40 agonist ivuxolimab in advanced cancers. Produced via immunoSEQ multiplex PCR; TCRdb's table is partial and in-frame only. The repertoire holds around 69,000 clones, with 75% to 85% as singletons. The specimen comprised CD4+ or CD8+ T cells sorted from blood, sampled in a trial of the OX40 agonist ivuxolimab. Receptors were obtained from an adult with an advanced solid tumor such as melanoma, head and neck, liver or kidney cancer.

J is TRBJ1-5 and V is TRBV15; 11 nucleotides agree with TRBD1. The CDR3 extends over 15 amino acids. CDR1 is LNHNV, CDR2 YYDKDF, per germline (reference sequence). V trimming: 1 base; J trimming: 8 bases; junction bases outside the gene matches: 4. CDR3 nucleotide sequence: TGTGCCACCAGCAGAGCGGGGACAGGGGGTAAGCCCCAGCATTTT. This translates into CATSRAGTGGKPQHF.

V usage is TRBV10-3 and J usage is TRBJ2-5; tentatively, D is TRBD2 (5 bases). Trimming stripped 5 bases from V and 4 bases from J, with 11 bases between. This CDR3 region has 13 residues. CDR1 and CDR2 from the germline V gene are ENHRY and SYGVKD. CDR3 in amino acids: CAISPSEAETQYF. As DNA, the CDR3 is TGTGCCATCAGTCCCTCGGAGGCAGAGACCCAGTACTTC.

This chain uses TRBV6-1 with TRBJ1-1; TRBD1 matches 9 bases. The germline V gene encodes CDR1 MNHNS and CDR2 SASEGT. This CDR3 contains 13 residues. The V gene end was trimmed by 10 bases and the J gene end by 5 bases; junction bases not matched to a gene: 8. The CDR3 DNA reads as TGTGCCAATGGGGACAGGGCCGTTACTGAAGCTTTCTTT. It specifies CANGDRAVTEAFF.

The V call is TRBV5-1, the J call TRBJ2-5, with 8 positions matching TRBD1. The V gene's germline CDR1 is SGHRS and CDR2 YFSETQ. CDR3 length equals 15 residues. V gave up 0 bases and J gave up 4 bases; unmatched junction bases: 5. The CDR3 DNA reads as TGCGCCAGCAGCTTGGCAGGGGGCGCCTTAGAGACCCAGTACTTC. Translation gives CASSLAGGALETQYF.

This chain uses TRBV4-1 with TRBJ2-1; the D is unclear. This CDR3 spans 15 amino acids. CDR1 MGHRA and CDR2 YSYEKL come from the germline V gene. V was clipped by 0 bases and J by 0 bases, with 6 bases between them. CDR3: CASSQERPSYNEQFF. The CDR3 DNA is TGCGCCAGCAGCCAAGAGCGGCCCTCCTACAATGAGCAGTTCTTC.

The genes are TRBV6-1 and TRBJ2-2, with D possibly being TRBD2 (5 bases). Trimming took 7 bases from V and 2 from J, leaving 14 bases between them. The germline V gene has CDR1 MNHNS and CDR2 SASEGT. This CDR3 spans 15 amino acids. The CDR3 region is CASKTLDSNTGELFF. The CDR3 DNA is TGTGCCAGCAAGACGTTGGACTCAAACACCGGGGAGCTGTTTTTT.

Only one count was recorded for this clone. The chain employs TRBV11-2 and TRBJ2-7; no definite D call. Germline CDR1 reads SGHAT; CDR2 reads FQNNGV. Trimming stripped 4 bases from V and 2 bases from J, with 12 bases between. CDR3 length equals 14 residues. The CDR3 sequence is CASSYQPAAYEQYF. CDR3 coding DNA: TGTGCCAGCAGCTACCAGCCAGCCGCCTACGAGCAGTACTTC.

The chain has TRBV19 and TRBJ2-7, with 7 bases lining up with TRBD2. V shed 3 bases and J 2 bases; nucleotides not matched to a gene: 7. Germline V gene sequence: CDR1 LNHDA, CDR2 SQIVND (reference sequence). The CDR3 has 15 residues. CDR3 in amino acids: CASSIASGATYEQYF. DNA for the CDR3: TGTGCCAGTAGTATCGCCAGCGGGGCCACCTACGAGCAGTACTTC.

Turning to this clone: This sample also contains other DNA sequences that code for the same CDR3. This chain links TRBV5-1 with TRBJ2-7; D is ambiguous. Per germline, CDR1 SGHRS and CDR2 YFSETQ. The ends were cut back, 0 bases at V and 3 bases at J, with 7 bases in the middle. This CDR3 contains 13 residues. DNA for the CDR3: TGCGCCAGCAGCTTGGAGGGTCGCTACGAGCAGTACTTC. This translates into CASSLEGRYEQYF.

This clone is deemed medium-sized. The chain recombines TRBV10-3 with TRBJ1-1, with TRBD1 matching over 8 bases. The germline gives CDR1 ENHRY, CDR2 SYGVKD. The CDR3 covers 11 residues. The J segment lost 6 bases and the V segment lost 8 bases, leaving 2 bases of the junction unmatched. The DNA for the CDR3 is TGTGCCATCGGACAGGGATCTGAAGCTTTCTTT. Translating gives CAIGQGSEAFF.

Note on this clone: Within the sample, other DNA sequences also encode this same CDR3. The CDR3 sequence: CASSLGQGETQYF. DNA for the CDR3: TGCGCCAGCAGCTTGGGACAGGGTGAGACCCAGTACTTC. The genes are TRBV5-1 and TRBJ2-5, with 7 positions matching TRBD1. CDR3 size: 13 residues. From germline, CDR1 is SGHRS and CDR2 YFSETQ. J gave up 5 bases and V 0 bases, and 1 base lay outside the gene matches.

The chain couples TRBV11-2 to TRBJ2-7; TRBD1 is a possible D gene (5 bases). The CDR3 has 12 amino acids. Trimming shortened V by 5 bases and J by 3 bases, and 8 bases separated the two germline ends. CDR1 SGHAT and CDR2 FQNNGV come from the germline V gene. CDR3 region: CASSRDSYEQYF. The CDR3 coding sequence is TGTGCCAGCAGCAGAGACAGCTACGAGCAGTACTTC.

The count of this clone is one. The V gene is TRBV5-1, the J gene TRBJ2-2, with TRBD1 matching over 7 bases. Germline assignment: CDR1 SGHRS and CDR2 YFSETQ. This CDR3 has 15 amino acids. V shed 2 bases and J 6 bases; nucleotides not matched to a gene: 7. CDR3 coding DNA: TGCGCCAGCAGCTTCACGACAGGGATAGCCGGGGAGCTGTTTTTT. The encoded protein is CASSFTTGIAGELFF.

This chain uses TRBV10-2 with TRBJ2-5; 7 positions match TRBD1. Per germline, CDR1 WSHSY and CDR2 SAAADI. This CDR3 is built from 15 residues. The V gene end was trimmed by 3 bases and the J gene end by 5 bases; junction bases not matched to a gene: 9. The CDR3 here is CASSDPSTGTETQYF. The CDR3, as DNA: TGCGCCAGCAGTGACCCATCGACAGGGACGGAGACCCAGTACTTC.

The CDR3 region is CASSTMPGFWDGYTF. CDR3 DNA sequence: TGTGCCAGCAGCACCATGCCGGGGTTTTGGGACGGCTACACCTTC. The chain couples TRBV7-8 to TRBJ1-2, with D possibly TRBD1 on 5 matching bases. Looked up from germline, CDR1 is SGHVS and CDR2 is FQNEAQ. Trimming stripped 5 bases from V and 8 bases from J, with 21 bases between. CDR3 length equals 15 residues.

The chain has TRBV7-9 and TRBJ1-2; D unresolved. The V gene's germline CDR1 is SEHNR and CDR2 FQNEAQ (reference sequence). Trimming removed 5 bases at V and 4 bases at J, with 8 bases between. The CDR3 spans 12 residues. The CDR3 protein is CASSQNTYGYTF. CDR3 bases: TGTGCCAGCAGCCAAAACACCTATGGCTACACCTTC.

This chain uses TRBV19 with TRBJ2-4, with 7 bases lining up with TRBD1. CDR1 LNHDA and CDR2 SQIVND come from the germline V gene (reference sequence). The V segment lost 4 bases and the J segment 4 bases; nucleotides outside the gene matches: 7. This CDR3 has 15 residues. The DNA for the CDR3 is TGTGCCAGTAGTACTCGGACAGGCCCGAAAAACATTCAGTACTTC. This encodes CASSTRTGPKNIQYF.

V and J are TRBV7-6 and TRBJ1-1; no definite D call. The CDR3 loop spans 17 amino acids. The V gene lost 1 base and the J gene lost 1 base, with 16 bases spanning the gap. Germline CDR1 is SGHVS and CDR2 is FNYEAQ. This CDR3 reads CASSLVGPPRSNTEAFF. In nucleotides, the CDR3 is TGTGCCAGCAGCTTAGTAGGCCCCCCACGGTCGAACACTGAAGCTTTCTTT.

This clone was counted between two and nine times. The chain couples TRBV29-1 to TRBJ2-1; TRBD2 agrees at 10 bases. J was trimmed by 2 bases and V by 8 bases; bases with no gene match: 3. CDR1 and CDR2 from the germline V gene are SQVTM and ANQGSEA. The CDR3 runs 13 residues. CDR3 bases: TGCAGCTTCGGGACTAGCGCCTACAATGAGCAGTTCTTC. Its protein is CSFGTSAYNEQFF.

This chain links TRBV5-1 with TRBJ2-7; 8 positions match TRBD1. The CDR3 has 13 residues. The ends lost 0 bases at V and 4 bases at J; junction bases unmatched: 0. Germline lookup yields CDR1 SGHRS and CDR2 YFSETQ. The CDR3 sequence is CASSLGTGYEQYF. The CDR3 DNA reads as TGCGCCAGCAGCTTGGGGACAGGGTACGAGCAGTACTTC.

CDR3 residues: CASSPAYRVSYGYTF. Here the CDR3 DNA reads TGTGCCAGCAGTCCCGCCTACAGGGTCTCCTATGGCTACACCTTC. The V gene is TRBV6-1, the J gene TRBJ1-2; D may be TRBD1 (6 bases). Germline values: CDR1 MNHNS, CDR2 SASEGT. The CDR3 runs 15 residues. Trimming cost V 5 bases and J 4 bases, with 17 bases left between them.

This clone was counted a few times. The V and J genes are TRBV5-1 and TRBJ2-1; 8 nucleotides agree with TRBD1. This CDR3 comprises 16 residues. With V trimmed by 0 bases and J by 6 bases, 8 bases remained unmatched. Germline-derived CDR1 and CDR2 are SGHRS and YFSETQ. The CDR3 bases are TGCGCCAGCAGCTTGGCGGGACAGGAAGGTCTCAATGAGCAGTTCTTC. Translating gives CASSLAGQEGLNEQFF.

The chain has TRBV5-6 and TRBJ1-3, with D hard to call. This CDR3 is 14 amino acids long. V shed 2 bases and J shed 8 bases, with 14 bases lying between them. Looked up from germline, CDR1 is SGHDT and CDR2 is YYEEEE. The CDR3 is CASSFAFEGDTIYF. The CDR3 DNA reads TGTGCCAGCAGCTTCGCTTTCGAGGGTGACACCATATATTTT.

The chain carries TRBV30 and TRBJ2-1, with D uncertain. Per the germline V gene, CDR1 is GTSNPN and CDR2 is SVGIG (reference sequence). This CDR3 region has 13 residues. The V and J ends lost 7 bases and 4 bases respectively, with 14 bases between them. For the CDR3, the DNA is TGTGCCTTCCTCGGCAGGTCTTACAATGAGCAGTTCTTC. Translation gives CAFLGRSYNEQFF.